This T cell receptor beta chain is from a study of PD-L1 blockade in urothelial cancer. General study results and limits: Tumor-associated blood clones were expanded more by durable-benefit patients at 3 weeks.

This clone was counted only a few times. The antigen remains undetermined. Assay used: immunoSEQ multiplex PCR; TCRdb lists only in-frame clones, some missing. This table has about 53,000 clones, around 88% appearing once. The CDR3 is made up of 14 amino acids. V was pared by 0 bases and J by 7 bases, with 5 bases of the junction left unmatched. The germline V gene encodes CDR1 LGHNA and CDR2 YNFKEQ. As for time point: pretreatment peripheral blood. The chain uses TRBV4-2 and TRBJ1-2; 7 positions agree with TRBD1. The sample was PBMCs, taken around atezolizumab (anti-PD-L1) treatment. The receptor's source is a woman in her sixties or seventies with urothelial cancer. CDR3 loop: CASSQDRGGGGYTF. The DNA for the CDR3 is TGTGCCAGCAGCCAAGATCGAGGGGGCGGTGGCTACACCTTC.